This is a list of T cell receptor beta chains from one sample in a study of cytomegalovirus exposure and HLA in healthy donors. Clones were read by immunoSEQ multiplex PCR, and TCRdb kept only the in-frame ones, dropping some. The sample shows under 90,000 clones, 55% to 80% of them seen only once. Sequencing input: PBMCs. The receptors come from a man aged 40-49 years in good health and CMV-seropositive. CDR3s include the opening cysteine and the closing phenylalanine or tryptophan.

>TRBJ1-1|TRBV12-2
CASRPEPGDKGNTEAFF
>TRBJ1-2|TRBV5-1
CASSLGGPGVPGGYTF
>TRBJ1-4|TRBV10-3
CAISEKVLNEKLFF
>TRBJ2-5|TRBV28
CASSFAYSRQETQYF
>TRBJ2-7|TRBV9
CASSVAGTSIEQYF
>TRBJ2-3|TRBV7-9
CASSPLRDTQYF
>TRBJ2-3|TRBV2
CASSAYQGTDTQYF
>TRBJ2-1|TRBV30
CAWSVGGYNEQFF
>TRBJ2-1|TRBV5-1
CASSLGQATGEQFF
>TRBJ2-1|TRBV6-5
CASSATSGGYNEQFF
>TRBJ1-3|TRBV9
CASSVQAGNTIYF
>TRBJ2-2|TRBV9
CASSVASWQNTGELFF
>TRBJ2-2|TRBV29-1
CSVKLPGVLTGELFF
>TRBJ2-7|TRBV6-5
CATRMDRVVDEQYF
>TRBJ1-1|TRBV7-9
CASSFRAVGNTEAFF
>TRBJ1-1|TRBV29-1
CSVGTGMNTEAFF
>TRBJ1-1|TRBV6-1
CASSSAQGLLTEAFF
>TRBJ2-7|TRBV7-9
CASSPQVTYEQYF
>TRBJ1-1|TRBV7-2
CASSPFPRGNTEAFF
>TRBJ1-3|TRBV27
CASKAGNSGNTIYF
>TRBJ2-1|TRBV5-1
CASSLAPTGASNEQFF
>TRBJ1-5|TRBV7-9
CASSLVSQPQHF
>TRBJ2-5|TRBV7-8
CASSRSAGGPQETQYF
>TRBJ1-2|TRBV27
CASSHQEDYGYTF
>TRBJ2-7|TRBV6-5
CASSLFDGLFWTF
>TRBJ2-7|TRBV6-5
CASSYAQGTHEQYF
>TRBJ2-7|TRBV27
CASRERLTGSYEQYF
>TRBJ1-2|TRBV30
CAWSGRNYGYTF
>TRBJ2-5|TRBV15
CATTKIPGTSGGETQYF
>TRBJ2-5|TRBV18
CASSPPNIQETQYF
>TRBJ2-1|TRBV5-1
CASSTLGASGAQSYNEQFF
>TRBJ2-7|TRBV18
CASSQTVSYEQYF
>TRBJ1-2|TRBV29-1
CSVDWSRANYGYTF
>TRBJ1-1|TRBV18
CASSYIGVTEAFF
>TRBJ2-5|TRBV4-1
CASSQRTDIGAETQYF
>TRBJ1-1|TRBV14
CASSRRQGNTEAFF
>TRBJ1-3|TRBV10-2
CASSESTGPGNTIYF
>TRBJ2-7|TRBV2
CASRLQGDEQYF
>TRBJ2-1|TRBV25-1
CASNRDINEQFF
>TRBJ1-4|TRBV4-3
CASSQGYGTGGEKLFF
>TRBJ2-7|TRBV6-9
CASSYFGAAYEQYF
>TRBJ1-1|TRBV9
CASSVVTGGEAFF
>TRBJ1-4|TRBV9
CASSKRTGENEKLFF
>TRBJ2-3|TRBV10-3
CAISESGVRAITDTQYF
>TRBJ1-2|TRBV5-1
CASSLGTVTYGYTF
>TRBJ2-7|TRBV7-9
CASSSLQGINEQYF
>TRBJ2-3|TRBV5-1
CASRPDTTSTDTQYF
>TRBJ1-1|TRBV6-5
CASSSIGTGVNTEAFF
>TRBJ2-5|TRBV18
CASSVHGGETQYF
>TRBJ1-2|TRBV27
CASSLLTGFGGYTF
>TRBJ2-5|TRBV6-1
CASSSTGQETQYF
>TRBJ2-6|TRBV2
CASRGEGANVLTF
>TRBJ2-7|TRBV30
CAWSVGQGIYEQYF
>TRBJ2-7|TRBV2
CASKTDGTGYEQYF
>TRBJ2-5|TRBV19
CATGGGTGNAQYF